This T cell receptor beta chain was obtained from a study of blood T cell repertoires in COVID-19. Study details: Acute and convalescent COVID-19 samples came from the United States, Italy and Spain. From T cells, B-cell-depleted T cells, or PBMCs came the material, which was cDNA or gDNA.

V gave up 5 bases and J gave up 3 bases, with 14 bases separating them. Germline values: CDR1 LGHNA, CDR2 YNFKEQ. There are 16 residues in the CDR3. As handled by the study authors: Amplification of reference gene primers provided the estimated nucleated cell counts. Repertoires were generated with immunoSEQ multiplex PCR, while TCRdb's copy carries only in-frame clones and drops some. V, J and clone size are those of that table, while D and trimming were read from the DNA. The repertoire holds some 150,000 clones, approximately 82% seen once, with roughly 7.2% in the top ten. This chain links TRBV4-2 with TRBJ1-6, with D maybe TRBD1 (5 bases). The material sequenced was peripheral blood. The sequence came from a woman in her forties or fifties in a cohort sampled during active or convalescent COVID-19. The CDR3 bases are TGTGCCAGCAGCGCCCGGGGGGGTGGCTATAATTCACCCCTCCACTTT. Translating gives CASSARGGGYNSPLHF.